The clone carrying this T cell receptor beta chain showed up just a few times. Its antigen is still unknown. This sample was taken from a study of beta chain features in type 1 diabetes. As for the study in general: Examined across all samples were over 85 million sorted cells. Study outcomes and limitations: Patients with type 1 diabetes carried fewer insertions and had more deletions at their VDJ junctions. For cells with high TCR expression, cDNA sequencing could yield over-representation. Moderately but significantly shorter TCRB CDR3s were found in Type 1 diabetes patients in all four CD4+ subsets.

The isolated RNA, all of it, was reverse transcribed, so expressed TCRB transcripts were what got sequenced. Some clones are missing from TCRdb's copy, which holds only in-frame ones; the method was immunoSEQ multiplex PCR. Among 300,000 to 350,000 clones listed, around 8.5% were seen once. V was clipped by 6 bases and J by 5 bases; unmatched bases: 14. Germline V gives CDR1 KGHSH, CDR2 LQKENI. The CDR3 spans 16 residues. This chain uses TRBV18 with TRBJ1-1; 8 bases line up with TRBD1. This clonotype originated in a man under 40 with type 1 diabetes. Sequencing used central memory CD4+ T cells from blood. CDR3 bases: TGTGCCAGCTCCATATATGTTCAGGGGGCAGGGACTGAAGCTTTCTTT. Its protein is CASSIYVQGAGTEAFF.